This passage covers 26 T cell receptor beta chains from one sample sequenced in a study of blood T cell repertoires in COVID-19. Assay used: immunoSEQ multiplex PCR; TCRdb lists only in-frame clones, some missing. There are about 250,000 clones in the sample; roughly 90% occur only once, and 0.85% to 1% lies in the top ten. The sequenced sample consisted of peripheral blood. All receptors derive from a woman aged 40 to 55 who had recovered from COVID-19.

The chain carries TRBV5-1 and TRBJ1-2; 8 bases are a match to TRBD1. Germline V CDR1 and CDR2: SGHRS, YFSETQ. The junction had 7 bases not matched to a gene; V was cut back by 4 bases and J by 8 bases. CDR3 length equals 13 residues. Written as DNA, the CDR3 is TGCGCCAGCAGCGCCGACAGGGGAGGCGGCTACACCTTC. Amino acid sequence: CASSADRGGGYTF. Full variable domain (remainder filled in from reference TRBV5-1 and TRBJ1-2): KAGVTQTPRYLIKTRGQQVTLSCSPISGHRSVSWYQQTPGQGLQFLFEYFSETQRNKGNFPGRFSGRQFSNSRSEMNVSTLELGDSALYLCASSADRGGGYTFGSGTRLTVV.

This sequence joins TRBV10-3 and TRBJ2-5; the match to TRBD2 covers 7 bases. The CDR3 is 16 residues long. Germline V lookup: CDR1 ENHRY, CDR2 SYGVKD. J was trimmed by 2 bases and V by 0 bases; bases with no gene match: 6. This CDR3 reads CAISESGRERQETQYF. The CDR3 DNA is TGTGCCATCAGTGAGTCTGGGCGGGAGAGGCAAGAGACCCAGTACTTC.

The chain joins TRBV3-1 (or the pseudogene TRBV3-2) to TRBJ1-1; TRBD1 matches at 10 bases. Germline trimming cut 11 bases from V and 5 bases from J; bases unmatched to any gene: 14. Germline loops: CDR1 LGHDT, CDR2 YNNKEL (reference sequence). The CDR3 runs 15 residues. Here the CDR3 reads CASRQGAKLMTEAFF. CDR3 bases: TGTGCCTCCCGACAGGGGGCAAAGTTGATGACTGAAGCTTTCTTT.

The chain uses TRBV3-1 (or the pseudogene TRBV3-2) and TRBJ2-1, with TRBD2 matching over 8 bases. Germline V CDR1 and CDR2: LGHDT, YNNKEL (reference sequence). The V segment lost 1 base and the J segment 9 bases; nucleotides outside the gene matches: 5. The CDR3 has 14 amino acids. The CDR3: CASSQAGGEGEQFF. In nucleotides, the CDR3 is TGTGCCAGCAGCCAAGCGGGAGGGGAGGGTGAGCAGTTCTTC.

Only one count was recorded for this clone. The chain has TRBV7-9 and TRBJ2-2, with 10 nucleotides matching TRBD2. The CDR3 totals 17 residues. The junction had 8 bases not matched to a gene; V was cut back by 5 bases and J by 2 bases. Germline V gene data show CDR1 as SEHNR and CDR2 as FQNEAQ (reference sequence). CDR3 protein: CASSPRWTSGNTGELFF. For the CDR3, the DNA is TGTGCCAGCAGCCCACGATGGACTAGCGGTAACACCGGGGAGCTGTTTTTT. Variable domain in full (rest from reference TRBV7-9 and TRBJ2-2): DTGVSQNPRHKITKRGQNVTFRCDPISEHNRLYWYRQTLGQGPEFLTYFQNEAQLEKSRLLSDRFSAERPKGSFSTLEIQRTEQGDSAMYLCASSPRWTSGNTGELFFGEGSRLTVL.

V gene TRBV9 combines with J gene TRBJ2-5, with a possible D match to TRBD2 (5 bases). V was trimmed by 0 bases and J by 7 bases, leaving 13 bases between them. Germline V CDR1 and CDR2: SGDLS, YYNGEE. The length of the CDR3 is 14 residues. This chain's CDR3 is CASSVAQGGRTQYF. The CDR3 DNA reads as TGTGCCAGCAGCGTAGCTCAAGGAGGTAGGACCCAGTACTTC.

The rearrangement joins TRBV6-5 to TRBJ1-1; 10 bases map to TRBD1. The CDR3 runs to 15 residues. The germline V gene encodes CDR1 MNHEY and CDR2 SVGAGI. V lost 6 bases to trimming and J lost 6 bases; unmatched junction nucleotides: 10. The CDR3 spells CASRQPGQGLPEAFF. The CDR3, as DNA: TGTGCCAGCAGGCAACCGGGACAGGGGCTTCCTGAAGCTTTCTTT.

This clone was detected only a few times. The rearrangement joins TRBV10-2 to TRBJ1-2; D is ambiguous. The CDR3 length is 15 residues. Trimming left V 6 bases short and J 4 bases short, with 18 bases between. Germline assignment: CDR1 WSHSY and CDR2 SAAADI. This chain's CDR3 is CASSPRAEGRYGYTF. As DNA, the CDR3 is TGCGCCAGCAGCCCGCGGGCAGAAGGGCGCTATGGCTACACCTTC.

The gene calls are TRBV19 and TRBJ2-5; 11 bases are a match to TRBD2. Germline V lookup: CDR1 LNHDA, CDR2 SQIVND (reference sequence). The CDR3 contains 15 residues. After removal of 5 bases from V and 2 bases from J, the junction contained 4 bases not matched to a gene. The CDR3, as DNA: TGTGCCAGTAGTTTTTTAGCGGGAGGGCAAGAGACCCAGTACTTC. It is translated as CASSFLAGGQETQYF.

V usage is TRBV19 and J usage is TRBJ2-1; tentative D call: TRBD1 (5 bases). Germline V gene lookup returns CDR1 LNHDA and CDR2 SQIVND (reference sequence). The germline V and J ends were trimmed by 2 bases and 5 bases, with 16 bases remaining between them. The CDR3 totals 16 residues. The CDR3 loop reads CASSILAPWGDNEQFF. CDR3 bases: TGTGCCAGTAGTATACTGGCTCCTTGGGGCGACAATGAGCAGTTCTTC.

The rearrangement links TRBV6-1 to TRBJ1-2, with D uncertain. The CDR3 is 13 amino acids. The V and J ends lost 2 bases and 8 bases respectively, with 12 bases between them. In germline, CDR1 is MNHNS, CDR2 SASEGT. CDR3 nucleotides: TGTGCCAGCAGTGAACAGCGCAATCGGGGCTACACCTTC. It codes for CASSEQRNRGYTF.

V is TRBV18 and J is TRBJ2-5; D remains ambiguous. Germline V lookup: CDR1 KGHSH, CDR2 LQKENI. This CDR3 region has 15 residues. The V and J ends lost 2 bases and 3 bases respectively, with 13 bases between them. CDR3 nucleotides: TGTGCCAGCTCACCAGCTTCGGGTAGCAAAGAGACCCAGTACTTC. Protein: CASSPASGSKETQYF. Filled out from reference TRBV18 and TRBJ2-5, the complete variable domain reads NAGVMQNPRHLVRRRGQEARLRCSPMKGHSHVYWYRQLPEEGLKFMVYLQKENIIDESGMPKERFSAEFPKEGPSILRIQQVVRGDSAAYFCASSPASGSKETQYFGPGTRLLVL.

Here the CDR3 DNA reads TGTGCCAGCAGTTTTGCGACAGGGGGTAATGAAAAACTGTTTTTT. Encoded protein: CASSFATGGNEKLFF. The rearrangement links TRBV27 to TRBJ1-4, with TRBD1 identical over 9 bases. The germline V gene has CDR1 MNHEY and CDR2 SMNVEV (reference sequence). The CDR3 is 15 residues long. Trimming at V came to 3 bases and at J to 4 bases, leaving 3 bases not matched to a gene.

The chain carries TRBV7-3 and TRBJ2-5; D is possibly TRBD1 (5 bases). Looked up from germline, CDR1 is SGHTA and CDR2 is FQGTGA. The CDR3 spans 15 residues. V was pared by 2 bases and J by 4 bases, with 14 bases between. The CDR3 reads CASSLHQGGPETQYF. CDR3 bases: TGTGCCAGCAGCTTACACCAGGGTGGCCCAGAGACCCAGTACTTC.

Here the CDR3 reads CAIRRGNTEAFF. Here the CDR3 DNA reads TGTGCCATCAGACGGGGGAACACTGAAGCTTTCTTT. The genes are TRBV10-3 and TRBJ1-1, with D hard to call. The germline V and J ends were trimmed by 6 bases and 1 base, with 6 bases remaining between them. Germline CDR1 reads ENHRY; CDR2 reads SYGVKD. The CDR3 extends over 12 amino acids.

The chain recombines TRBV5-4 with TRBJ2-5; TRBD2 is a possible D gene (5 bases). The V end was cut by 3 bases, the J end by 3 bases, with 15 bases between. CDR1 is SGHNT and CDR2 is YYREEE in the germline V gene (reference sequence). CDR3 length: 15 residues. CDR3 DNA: TGTGCCAGCAGCTCCCCGGTGCGAGGGAAAGAGACCCAGTACTTC. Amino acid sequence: CASSSPVRGKETQYF.

As DNA, the CDR3 is TGCGCCAGCAGCTTCGGGCAGGGATATCAGGAAAAACTGTTTTTT. Translating gives CASSFGQGYQEKLFF. The chain has TRBV5-1 and TRBJ1-4; weak D call: TRBD1 (5 bases). Per germline, CDR1 SGHRS and CDR2 YFSETQ. V lost 2 bases and J 8 bases, leaving 16 bases between the germline ends. The CDR3 is 15 amino acids.

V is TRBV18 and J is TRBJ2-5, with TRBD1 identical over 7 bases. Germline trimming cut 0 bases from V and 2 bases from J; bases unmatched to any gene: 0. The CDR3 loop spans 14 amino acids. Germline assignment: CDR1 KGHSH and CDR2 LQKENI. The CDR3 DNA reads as TGTGCCAGCTCACCACCGACAGGGCAAGAGACCCAGTACTTC. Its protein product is CASSPPTGQETQYF.

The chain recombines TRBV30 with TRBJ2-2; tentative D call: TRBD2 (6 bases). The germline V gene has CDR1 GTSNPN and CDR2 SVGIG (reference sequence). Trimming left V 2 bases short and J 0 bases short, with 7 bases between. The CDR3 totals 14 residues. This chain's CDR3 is CAWSRDSNTGELFF. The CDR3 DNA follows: TGTGCCTGGAGTCGGGACTCGAACACCGGGGAGCTGTTTTTT.

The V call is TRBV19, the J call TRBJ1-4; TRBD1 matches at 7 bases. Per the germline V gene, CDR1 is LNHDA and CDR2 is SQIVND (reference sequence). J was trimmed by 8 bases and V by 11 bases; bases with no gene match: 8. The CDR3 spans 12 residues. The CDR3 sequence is CACRDSREKLFF. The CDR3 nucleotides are TGTGCCTGCCGGGACAGTAGGGAAAAACTGTTTTTT.

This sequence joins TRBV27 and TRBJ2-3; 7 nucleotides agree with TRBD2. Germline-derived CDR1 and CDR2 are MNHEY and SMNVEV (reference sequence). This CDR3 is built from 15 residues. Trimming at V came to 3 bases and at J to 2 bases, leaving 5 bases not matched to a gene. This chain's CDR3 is CASSLALAATDTQYF. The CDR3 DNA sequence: TGTGCCAGCAGTTTGGCTCTAGCGGCCACAGATACGCAGTATTTT.

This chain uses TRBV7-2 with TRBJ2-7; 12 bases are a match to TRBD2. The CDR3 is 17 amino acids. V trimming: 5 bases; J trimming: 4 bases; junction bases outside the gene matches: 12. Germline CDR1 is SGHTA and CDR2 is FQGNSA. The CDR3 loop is CASSEKASGRVLYEQYF. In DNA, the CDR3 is TGTGCCAGCAGCGAAAAAGCTAGCGGGAGGGTCTTATACGAGCAGTACTTC.

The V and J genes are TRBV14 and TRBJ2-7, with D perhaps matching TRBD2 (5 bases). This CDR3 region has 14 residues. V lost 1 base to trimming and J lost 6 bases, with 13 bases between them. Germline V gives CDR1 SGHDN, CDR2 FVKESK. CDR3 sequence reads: CASSQVWTAGEQYF. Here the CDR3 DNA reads TGTGCCAGCAGCCAAGTTTGGACCGCGGGCGAGCAGTACTTC.

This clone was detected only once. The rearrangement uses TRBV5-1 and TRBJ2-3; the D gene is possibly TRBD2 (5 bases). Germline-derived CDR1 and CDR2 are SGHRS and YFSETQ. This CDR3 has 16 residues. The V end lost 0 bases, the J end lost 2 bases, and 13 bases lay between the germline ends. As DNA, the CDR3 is TGCGCCAGCAGCTTGGGCGTGGGAGCGGCCACAGATACGCAGTATTTT. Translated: CASSLGVGAATDTQYF.

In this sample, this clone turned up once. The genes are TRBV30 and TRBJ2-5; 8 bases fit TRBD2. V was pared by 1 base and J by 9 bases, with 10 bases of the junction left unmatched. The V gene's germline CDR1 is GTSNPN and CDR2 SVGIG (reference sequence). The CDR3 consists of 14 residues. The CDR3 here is CAWSGFSGDHPQYF. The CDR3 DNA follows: TGTGCCTGGAGTGGTTTTAGCGGGGATCATCCCCAGTACTTC.

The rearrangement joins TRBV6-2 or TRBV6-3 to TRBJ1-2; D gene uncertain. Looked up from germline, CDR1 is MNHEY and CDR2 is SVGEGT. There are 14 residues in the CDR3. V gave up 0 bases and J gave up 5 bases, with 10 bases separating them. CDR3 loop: CASSYSIERYGYTF. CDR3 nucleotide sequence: TGTGCCAGCAGTTACTCGATAGAAAGATATGGCTACACCTTC.